Each of the 15 T cell receptor beta chains below was sequenced from the same sample in a study of shared clonotypes between healthy human individuals. Some clones are missing from TCRdb's copy, which holds only in-frame ones; the method was immunoSEQ multiplex PCR. The table includes about 2.3 million clones, under 95% detected once. Sequenced input: naive CD4+ T cells from PBMCs. Specified subset: CD45RA+ positively selected. The receptors were sampled from a young man in good health. Some clones in this sample may be carry-over from other donors' samples.

J is TRBJ2-7 and V is TRBV4-1; no clear D gene. This CDR3 has 15 residues. Trimming took off 0 bases at V and 2 bases at J, with 11 bases between the two ends. The germline gives CDR1 MGHRA, CDR2 YSYEKL. In nucleotides, the CDR3 is TGCGCCAGCAGCCAAGAACGGCTAACTACCTACGAGCAGTACTTC. This gives the protein CASSQERLTTYEQYF.

This rearrangement joins TRBV28 to TRBJ2-7; TRBD1 might be the D (5 bases). Germline CDR1 MDHEN, CDR2 SYDVKM. V was pared by 4 bases and J by 0 bases, with 13 bases between. The CDR3 extends over 15 amino acids. CDR3 nucleotides: TGTGCCAGCAGTTCCCAGGGCTATAGCTCCTACGAGCAGTACTTC. This encodes CASSSQGYSSYEQYF.

The chain employs TRBV6-5 and TRBJ2-7; D might be TRBD1 (5 bases). The V and J ends lost 5 bases and 3 bases respectively, with 11 bases between them. The CDR3 has 13 amino acids. Germline V gene data show CDR1 as MNHEY and CDR2 as SVGAGI. The CDR3 loop reads CASSRAGLYEQYF. CDR3 DNA: TGTGCCAGCAGTCGGGCAGGGCTCTACGAGCAGTACTTC.

The table lists this clone with a count of one. Here the CDR3 reads CASSSRAGIVDEQYF. CDR3 in DNA: TGTGCCAGCAGCTCCAGGGCAGGGATAGTCGACGAGCAGTACTTC. This chain links TRBV5-6 with TRBJ2-7; possible D gene TRBD1, 5 bases. Germline CDR1 SGHDT, CDR2 YYEEEE. This CDR3 is 15 amino acids long. Trimming cost V 3 bases and J 5 bases, with 18 bases left between them.

The V and J genes are TRBV5-1 and TRBJ2-7; the D gene is possibly TRBD1 (6 bases). The CDR3 has 15 amino acids. The germline gives CDR1 SGHRS, CDR2 YFSETQ. V shed 4 bases and J shed 4 bases, with 18 bases lying between them. Here the CDR3 reads CASSLTGNSAYEQYF. The CDR3 DNA sequence: TGCGCCAGCAGCCTCACAGGGAATTCGGCATACGAGCAGTACTTC.

The chain employs TRBV5-1 and TRBJ2-1; D unresolved. The V gene's germline CDR1 is SGHRS and CDR2 YFSETQ. V lost 3 bases to trimming and J lost 2 bases, with 12 bases between them. This CDR3 is built from 15 residues. The CDR3 spells CASSSDGLTYNEQFF. CDR3 DNA sequence: TGCGCCAGCAGCTCGGACGGGTTGACCTACAATGAGCAGTTCTTC.

This chain uses TRBV11-1 with TRBJ2-6, with D maybe TRBD1 (6 bases). The CDR3 contains 17 residues. Germline CDR1 SGHAT, CDR2 FQDESV (reference sequence). The V end lost 5 bases, the J end lost 0 bases, and 14 bases lay between the germline ends. The CDR3 region has the DNA TGTGCCAGCAGCCCCAGACGGACAGCCTCTGGGGCCAACGTCCTGACTTTC. Its translation is CASSPRRTASGANVLTF.

The chain joins TRBV2 to TRBJ2-7, with 9 positions matching TRBD1. With 4 bases clipped from V and 2 bases from J, the junction kept 6 bases outside the gene matches. From germline, CDR1 is SNHLY and CDR2 FYNNEI. This CDR3 region has 15 residues. As DNA, the CDR3 is TGTGCCAGCAGTGGGCGGACAGGGGAGGCCTACGAGCAGTACTTC. Its translation: CASSGRTGEAYEQYF. The complete variable domain, with remaining parts taken from reference TRBV2 and TRBJ2-7, reads EPEVTQTPSHQVTQMGQEVILRCVPISNHLYFYWYRQILGQKVEFLVSFYNNEISEKSEIFDDQFSVERPDGSNFTLKIRSTKLEDSAMYFCASSGRTGEAYEQYFGPGTRLTVT.

The chain has TRBV6-6 and TRBJ1-4; tentative D call: TRBD1 (6 bases). The CDR3 extends over 15 amino acids. V gave up 1 base and J gave up 0 bases, with 6 bases separating them. Germline assignment: CDR1 MNHNY and CDR2 SVGAGI (reference sequence). This CDR3 is CASSYWTATNEKLFF. Written as DNA, the CDR3 is TGTGCCAGCAGTTACTGGACAGCAACTAATGAAAAACTGTTTTTT.

V and J are TRBV5-4 and TRBJ2-7; D gene unclear. Trimming left V 1 base short and J 5 bases short, with 10 bases between. Germline CDR1 SGHNT, CDR2 YYREEE (reference sequence). The CDR3 length is 13 residues. The DNA of the CDR3 is TGTGCCAGCAGCTTGTTCGAGGTCCACGAGCAGTACTTC. Translating gives CASSLFEVHEQYF.

As concerns this clone: At the DNA level, this CDR3 is encoded by other sequences in the same sample as well. The chain joins TRBV28 to TRBJ2-7; a possible D gene is TRBD1 (5 bases). V lost 9 bases and J lost 2, with 8 bases in between. Per germline, CDR1 MDHEN and CDR2 SYDVKM. This CDR3 is 11 amino acids long. The CDR3 bases are TGTGCCAGTAGGGGCGCCTACGAGCAGTACTTC. Residues: CASRGAYEQYF.

This clone was picked up one time. This chain uses TRBV15 with TRBJ2-3; a weak D match, TRBD2 (6 bases). V was trimmed by 3 bases and J by 0 bases, leaving 13 bases between them. CDR1 and CDR2 (germline): LNHNV, YYDKDF (reference sequence). This CDR3 has 16 residues. The DNA of the CDR3 is TGTGCCACCAGCAGGAGACGGGGGACTAGCACAGATACGCAGTATTTT. The encoded protein is CATSRRRGTSTDTQYF.

This chain uses TRBV7-9 with TRBJ2-5; D is unresolved. CDR3 length equals 12 residues. The germline V gene has CDR1 SEHNR and CDR2 FQNEAQ (reference sequence). Trimming took 0 bases from V and 7 from J, leaving 6 bases between them. CDR3 nucleotide sequence: TGTGCCAGCAGCTTAGCGGGGTGGACCCAGTACTTC. Protein: CASSLAGWTQYF.

V gene TRBV28 combines with J gene TRBJ1-2; D may be TRBD1 (5 bases). CDR3 length: 16 amino acids. CDR1 and CDR2 (germline): MDHEN, SYDVKM. V was pared by 5 bases and J by 4 bases, with 20 bases between. The CDR3 region has the DNA TGTGCCAGCAGTAGCTCCGGGACCGCTCGAGTCTATGGCTACACCTTC. Protein sequence: CASSSSGTARVYGYTF.

V usage is TRBV10-3 and J usage is TRBJ2-7; TRBD1 is a possible D gene (5 bases). The CDR3 sequence is 13 residues long. V was cut by 8 bases and J by 5 bases, with 16 bases left in between. In germline, CDR1 is ENHRY, CDR2 SYGVKD. The CDR3 here is CAIGRQNGDEQYF. The CDR3 region has the DNA TGTGCCATCGGACGACAGAACGGAGACGAGCAGTACTTC.